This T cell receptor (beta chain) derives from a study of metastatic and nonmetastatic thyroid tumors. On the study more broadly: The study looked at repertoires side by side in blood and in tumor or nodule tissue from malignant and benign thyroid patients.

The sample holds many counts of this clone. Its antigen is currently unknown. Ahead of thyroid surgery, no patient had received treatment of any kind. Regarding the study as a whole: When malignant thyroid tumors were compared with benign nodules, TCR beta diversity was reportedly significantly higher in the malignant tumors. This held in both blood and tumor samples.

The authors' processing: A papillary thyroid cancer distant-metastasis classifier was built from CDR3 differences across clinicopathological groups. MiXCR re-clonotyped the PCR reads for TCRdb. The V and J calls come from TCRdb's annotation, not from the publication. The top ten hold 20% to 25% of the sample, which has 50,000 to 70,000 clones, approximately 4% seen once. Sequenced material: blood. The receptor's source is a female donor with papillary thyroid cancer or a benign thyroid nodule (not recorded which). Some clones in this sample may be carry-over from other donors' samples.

The DNA for the CDR3 is TGTGCCAGCAGCGTCCACCAAGAGGAGACCCAGTACTTC. Amino acid sequence: CASSVHQEETQYF. The V gene is TRBV9, the J gene TRBJ2-5; D not resolved. The germline V gene encodes CDR1 SGDLS and CDR2 YYNGEE. Trimming took 2 bases from V and 5 from J, leaving 10 bases between them. The CDR3 is made up of 13 amino acids.